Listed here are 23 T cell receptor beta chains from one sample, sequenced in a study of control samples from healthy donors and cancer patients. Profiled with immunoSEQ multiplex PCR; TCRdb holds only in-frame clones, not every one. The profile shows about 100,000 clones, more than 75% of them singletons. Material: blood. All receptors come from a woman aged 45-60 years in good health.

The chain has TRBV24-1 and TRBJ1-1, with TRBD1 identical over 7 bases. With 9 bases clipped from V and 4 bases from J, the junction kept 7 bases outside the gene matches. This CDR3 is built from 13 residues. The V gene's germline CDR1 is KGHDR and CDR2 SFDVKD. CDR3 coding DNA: TGTGCCACCTCCTTGACAGGGTTCACTGAAGCTTTCTTT. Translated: CATSLTGFTEAFF.

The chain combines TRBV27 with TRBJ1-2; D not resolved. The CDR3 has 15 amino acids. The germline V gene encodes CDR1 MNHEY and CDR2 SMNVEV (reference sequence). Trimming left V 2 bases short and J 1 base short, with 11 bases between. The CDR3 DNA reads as TGTGCCAGCAGTTTAAGAGGGCCCTTTAACTATGGCTACACCTTC. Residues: CASSLRGPFNYGYTF.

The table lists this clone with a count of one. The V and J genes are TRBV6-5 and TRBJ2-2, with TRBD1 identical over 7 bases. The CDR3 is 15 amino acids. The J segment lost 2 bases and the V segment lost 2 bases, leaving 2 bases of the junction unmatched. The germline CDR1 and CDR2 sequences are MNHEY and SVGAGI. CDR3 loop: CASSYGTDNTGELFF. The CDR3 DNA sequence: TGTGCCAGCAGTTACGGGACAGACAACACCGGGGAGCTGTTTTTT.

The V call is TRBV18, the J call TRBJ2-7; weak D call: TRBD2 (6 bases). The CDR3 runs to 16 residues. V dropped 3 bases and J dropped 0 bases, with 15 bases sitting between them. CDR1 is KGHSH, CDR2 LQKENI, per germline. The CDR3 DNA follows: TGTGCCAGCTCACCCAATCGGGACTGGAGCTCCTACGAGCAGTACGTC. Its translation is CASSPNRDWSSYEQYV.

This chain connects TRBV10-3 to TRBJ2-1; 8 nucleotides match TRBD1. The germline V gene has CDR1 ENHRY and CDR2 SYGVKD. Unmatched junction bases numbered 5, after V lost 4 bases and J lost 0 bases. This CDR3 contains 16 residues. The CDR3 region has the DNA TGTGCCATCAGTGGAACAACAGGGGGCTCCTACAATGAGCAGTTCTTC. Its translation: CAISGTTGGSYNEQFF.

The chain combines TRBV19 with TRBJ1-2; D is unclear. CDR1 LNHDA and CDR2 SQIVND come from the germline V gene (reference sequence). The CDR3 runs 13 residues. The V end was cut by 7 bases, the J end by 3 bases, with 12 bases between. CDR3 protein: CASTAQSYYGYTF. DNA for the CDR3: TGTGCCAGTACGGCACAAAGCTACTATGGCTACACCTTC.

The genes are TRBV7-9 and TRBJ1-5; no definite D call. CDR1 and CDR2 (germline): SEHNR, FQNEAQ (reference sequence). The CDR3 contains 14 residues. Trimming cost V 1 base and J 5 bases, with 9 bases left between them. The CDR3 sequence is CASSLGMGHQPQHF. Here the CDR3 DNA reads TGTGCCAGCAGCTTAGGTATGGGCCATCAGCCCCAGCATTTT.

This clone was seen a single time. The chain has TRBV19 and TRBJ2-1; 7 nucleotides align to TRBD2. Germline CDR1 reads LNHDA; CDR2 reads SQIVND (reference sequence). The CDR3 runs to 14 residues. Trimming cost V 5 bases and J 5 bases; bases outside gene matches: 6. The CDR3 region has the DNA TGTGCCAGTAGTTGGGGGAGGGTCGACAATGAGCAGTTCTTC. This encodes CASSWGRVDNEQFF.

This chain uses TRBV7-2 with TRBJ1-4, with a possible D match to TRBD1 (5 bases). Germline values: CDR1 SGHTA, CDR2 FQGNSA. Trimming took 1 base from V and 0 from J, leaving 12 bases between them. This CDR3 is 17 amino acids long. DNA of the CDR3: TGTGCCAGCAGCTTAGATTACAGGTCTGCAACTAATGAAAAACTGTTTTTT. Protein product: CASSLDYRSATNEKLFF.

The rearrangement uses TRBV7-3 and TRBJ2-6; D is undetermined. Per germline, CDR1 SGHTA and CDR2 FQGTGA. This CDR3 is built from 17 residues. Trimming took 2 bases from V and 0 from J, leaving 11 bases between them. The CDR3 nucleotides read TGTGCCAGCAGCTTATTGCCTGACGGCTCTGGGGCCAACGTCCTGACTTTC. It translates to CASSLLPDGSGANVLTF.

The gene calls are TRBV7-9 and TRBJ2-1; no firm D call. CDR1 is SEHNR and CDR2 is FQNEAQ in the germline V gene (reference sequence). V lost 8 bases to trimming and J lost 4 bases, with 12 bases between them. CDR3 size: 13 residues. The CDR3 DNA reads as TGTGCCAGCGGCCCGGACGTGTACAATGAGCAGTTCTTC. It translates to CASGPDVYNEQFF.

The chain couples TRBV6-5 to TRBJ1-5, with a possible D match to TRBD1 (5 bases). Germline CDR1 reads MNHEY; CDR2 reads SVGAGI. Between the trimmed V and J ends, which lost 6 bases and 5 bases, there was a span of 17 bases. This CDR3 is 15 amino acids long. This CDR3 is CASSPGGGNDQPQHF. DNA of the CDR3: TGTGCCAGCAGCCCCGGGGGGGGGAACGATCAGCCCCAGCATTTT.

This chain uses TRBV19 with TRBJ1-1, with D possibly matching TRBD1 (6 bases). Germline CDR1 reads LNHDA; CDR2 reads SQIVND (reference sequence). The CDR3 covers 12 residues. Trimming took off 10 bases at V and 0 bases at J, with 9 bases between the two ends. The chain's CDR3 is CATGDMNTEAFF. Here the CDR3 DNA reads TGTGCCACAGGGGATATGAACACTGAAGCTTTCTTT.

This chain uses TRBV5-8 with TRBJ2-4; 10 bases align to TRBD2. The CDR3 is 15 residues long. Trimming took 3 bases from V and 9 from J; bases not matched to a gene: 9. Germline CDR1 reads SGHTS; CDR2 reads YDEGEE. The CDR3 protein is CASSWRLSGGGIQYF. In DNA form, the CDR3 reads TGTGCCAGCAGCTGGCGACTGAGCGGGGGGGGCATTCAGTACTTC.

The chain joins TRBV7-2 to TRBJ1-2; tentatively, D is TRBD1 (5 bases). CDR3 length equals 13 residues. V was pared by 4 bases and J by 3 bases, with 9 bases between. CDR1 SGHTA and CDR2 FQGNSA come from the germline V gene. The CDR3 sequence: CASSYGTDYGYTF. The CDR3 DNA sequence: TGTGCCAGCAGCTACGGGACGGACTATGGCTACACCTTC.

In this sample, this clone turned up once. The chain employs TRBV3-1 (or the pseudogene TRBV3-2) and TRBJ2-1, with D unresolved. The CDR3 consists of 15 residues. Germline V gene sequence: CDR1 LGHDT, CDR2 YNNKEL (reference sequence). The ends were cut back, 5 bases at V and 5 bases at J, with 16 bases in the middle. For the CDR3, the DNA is TGTGCCAGCAGCGATAGGGATCTTGGTAACAATGAGCAGTTCTTC. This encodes CASSDRDLGNNEQFF.

The CDR3 bases are TGTGCCACGTCCGGGACAGCCACCCTTAGCAATCAGCCCCAGCATTTT. Protein product: CATSGTATLSNQPQHF. The chain combines TRBV19 with TRBJ1-5, with 7 bases identical to TRBD1. Germline CDR1 LNHDA, CDR2 SQIVND (reference sequence). The CDR3 consists of 16 residues. V lost 10 bases and J lost 0; bases outside the gene matches: 12. Complete variable domain (other parts from reference TRBV19 and TRBJ1-5): DGGITQSPKYLFRKEGQNVTLSCEQNLNHDAMYWYRQDPGQGLRLIYYSQIVNDFQKGDIAEGYSVSREKKESFPLTVTSAQKNPTAFYLCATSGTATLSNQPQHFGDGTRLSIL.

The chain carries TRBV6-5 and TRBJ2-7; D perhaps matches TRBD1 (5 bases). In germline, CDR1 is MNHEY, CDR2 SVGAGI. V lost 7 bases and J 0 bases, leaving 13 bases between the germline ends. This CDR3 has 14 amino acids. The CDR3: CASKIGVISYEQYF. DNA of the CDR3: TGTGCCAGCAAAATAGGGGTGATCTCCTACGAGCAGTACTTC.

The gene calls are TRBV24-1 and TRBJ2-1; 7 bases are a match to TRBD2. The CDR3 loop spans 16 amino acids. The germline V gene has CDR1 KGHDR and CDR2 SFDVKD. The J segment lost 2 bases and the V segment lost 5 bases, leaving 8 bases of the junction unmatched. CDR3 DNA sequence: TGTGCCACCAGTGCGGCGGGAGTAGGGACCTACAATGAGCAGTTCTTC. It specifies CATSAAGVGTYNEQFF.

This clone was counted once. The CDR3 DNA reads TGTGCCAGCAGCTTCCGGGACAGGGGTGGAAACACCATATATTTT. Protein product: CASSFRDRGGNTIYF. This sequence joins TRBV13 and TRBJ1-3, with 10 bases identical to TRBD1. With 3 bases clipped from V and 3 bases from J, the junction kept 2 bases outside the gene matches. The CDR3 contains 15 residues. CDR1 is PRHDT, CDR2 FYEKMQ, per germline (reference sequence).

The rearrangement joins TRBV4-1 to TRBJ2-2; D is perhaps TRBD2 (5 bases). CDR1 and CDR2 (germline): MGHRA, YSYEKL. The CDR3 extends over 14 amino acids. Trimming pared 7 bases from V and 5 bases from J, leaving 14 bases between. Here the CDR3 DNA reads TGCGCCAGCACCGGACTGCCCACGACCGGGGAGCTGTTTTTT. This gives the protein CASTGLPTTGELFF.

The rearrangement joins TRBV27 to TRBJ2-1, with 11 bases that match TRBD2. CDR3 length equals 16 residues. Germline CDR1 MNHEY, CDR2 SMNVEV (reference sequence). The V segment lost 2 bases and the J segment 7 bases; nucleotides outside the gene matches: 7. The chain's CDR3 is CASSLVVAGGPNEQFF. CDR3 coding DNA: TGTGCCAGCAGTTTAGTAGTAGCGGGGGGGCCGAATGAGCAGTTCTTC.

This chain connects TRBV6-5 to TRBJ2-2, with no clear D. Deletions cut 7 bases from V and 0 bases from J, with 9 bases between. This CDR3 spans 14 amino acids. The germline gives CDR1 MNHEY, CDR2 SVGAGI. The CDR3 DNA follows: TGTGCCAGCATTCTTTGGACGAACACCGGGGAGCTGTTTTTT. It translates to CASILWTNTGELFF.